These 13 T cell receptor beta chains were sequenced from one sample in a study of T cells in tuberculosis. Cells were sorted from thawed PBMC rested overnight and stained with GMM-loaded CD1B tetramer, viability dye and anti-CD3. C32 glucose monomycolate from Rhodococcus equi was loaded onto the CD1B tetramers. Assay used: immunoSEQ multiplex PCR; TCRdb lists only in-frame clones, some missing. The data contain about 88,000 clones, approximately 91% of them singletons. Specimen: CD1b-GMM tetramer-negative cells sorted from PBMCs. Receptors were obtained from an adult woman with latent tuberculosis.

This sequence joins TRBV29-1 and TRBJ1-2; D uncertain. The CDR3 has 11 residues. Germline V gene data show CDR1 as SQVTM and CDR2 as ANQGSEA. With 0 bases removed from V and 13 bases from J, the gap between germline ends came to 12 bases. The CDR3 DNA sequence: TGCAGCGTTGAAGATCCCGGACTACTCACCTTC. Amino acids: CSVEDPGLLTF.

The J gene is TRBJ1-4, the V gene TRBV6-1, with 10 bases aligning to TRBD1. This CDR3 is built from 16 residues. Germline V lookup: CDR1 MNHNS, CDR2 SASEGT. Trimming cost V 1 base and J 12 bases; bases outside gene matches: 11. The CDR3 region has the DNA TGTGCCAGCAGTGAAGGGGCGAGGGACAGGGGAGAGGAACTGTTTTTT. Its translation is CASSEGARDRGEELFF.

V usage is TRBV11-2 and J usage is TRBJ2-5, with D possibly being TRBD1 (5 bases). The CDR3 spans 13 residues. Germline loops: CDR1 SGHAT, CDR2 FQNNGV. V was cut by 2 bases and J by 5 bases, with 9 bases left in between. The CDR3 DNA is TGTGCCAGCAGCTTATCAGGGCTGGAGACCCAGTACTTC. This translates into CASSLSGLETQYF.

The gene calls are TRBV19 and TRBJ2-5, with 11 bases aligning to TRBD2. Per germline, CDR1 LNHDA and CDR2 SQIVND (reference sequence). V lost 3 bases and J lost 12; bases outside the gene matches: 12. The CDR3 consists of 15 residues. The DNA for the CDR3 is TGTGCCAGTAGTATTGGGCTAGCGGGGGGCGCCGATAAGTACTTC. It encodes CASSIGLAGGADKYF.

The chain uses TRBV7-2 and TRBJ2-5, with a possible D match to TRBD1 (6 bases). V was trimmed by 2 bases and J by 5 bases, leaving 15 bases between them. The CDR3 spans 15 residues. Germline V gives CDR1 SGHTA, CDR2 FQGNSA. The CDR3 DNA sequence: TGTGCCAGCAGCTTAAGGGTAACAGGGTGGGAGACCCAGTACTTC. This gives the protein CASSLRVTGWETQYF.

DNA for the CDR3: TGTGCCAGCAGTCCTACCCTCGGAGATACGCAGTATTTT. It translates to CASSPTLGDTQYF. This rearrangement joins TRBV27 to TRBJ2-3; D is unclear. CDR1 is MNHEY, CDR2 SMNVEV, per germline (reference sequence). Trimming removed 5 bases from V and 5 bases from J, with 11 bases in between. This CDR3 is built from 13 residues.

The gene calls are TRBV27 and TRBJ2-2; 8 bases are shared with TRBD1. This CDR3 contains 17 residues. Germline CDR1 and CDR2: MNHEY and SMNVEV (reference sequence). V trimming: 4 bases; J trimming: 1 base; junction bases outside the gene matches: 8. The CDR3 bases are TGTGCCAGCAGTTCCCCCCCCGGGACAGGGAACACCGGGGAGCTGTTTTTT. Translation: CASSSPPGTGNTGELFF.

This rearrangement joins TRBV6-1 to TRBJ2-2; possibly TRBD1 for D (5 bases). The CDR3 contains 14 residues. Trimming cost V 6 bases and J 5 bases, with 13 bases left between them. CDR1 and CDR2 from the germline V gene are MNHNS and SASEGT. CDR3 protein: CASSRVAYTGELFF. CDR3 DNA sequence: TGTGCCAGCAGCAGGGTGGCGTATACCGGGGAGCTGTTTTTT.

CDR3 sequence: CASSLGQGLVTDTQYF. CDR3 coding DNA: TGTGCCAGCAGCTTGGGGCAGGGTCTGGTCACAGATACGCAGTATTTT. This chain uses TRBV5-8 with TRBJ2-3, with D possibly being TRBD1 (5 bases). This CDR3 is 16 amino acids long. The germline V gene encodes CDR1 SGHTS and CDR2 YDEGEE. V was cut by 0 bases and J by 2 bases, with 13 bases left in between.

The genes are TRBV29-1 and TRBJ1-2, with D possibly TRBD1 on 5 matching bases. The germline V gene encodes CDR1 SQVTM and CDR2 ANQGSEA. V lost 4 bases to trimming and J lost 6 bases, with 12 bases between them. CDR3 length: 12 amino acids. In DNA form, the CDR3 reads TGCAGCGTTGTGGGCGGGGGGGATGGCTACACCTTC. This translates into CSVVGGGDGYTF.

The chain combines TRBV7-8 with TRBJ1-1; D ambiguous. V shed 0 bases and J shed 7 bases, with 12 bases lying between them. CDR1 is SGHVS and CDR2 is FQNEAQ in the germline V gene. The CDR3 totals 14 residues. CDR3 loop: CASSLARGWGEAFF. CDR3 bases: TGTGCCAGCAGCTTAGCGCGGGGATGGGGTGAAGCTTTCTTT.

CDR3 residues: CASSLVGRQVLGQETQYF. DNA for the CDR3: TGTGCCAGCAGCTTAGTAGGGAGACAGGTGTTAGGGCAAGAGACCCAGTACTTC. The V gene is TRBV7-3, the J gene TRBJ2-5; weak D call: TRBD1 (6 bases). Germline values: CDR1 SGHTA, CDR2 FQGTGA. The CDR3 runs 18 residues. The germline V and J ends were trimmed by 2 bases and 2 bases, with 21 bases remaining between them.

The chain uses TRBV7-6 and TRBJ1-5, with D uncertain. V gave up 2 bases and J gave up 0 bases, with 11 bases separating them. Per the germline V gene, CDR1 is SGHVS and CDR2 is FNYEAQ. CDR3 length: 16 amino acids. The CDR3 region has the DNA TGTGCCAGCAGCTTATATGAGTTTCCTAGCAATCAGCCCCAGCATTTT. Amino acid sequence: CASSLYEFPSNQPQHF. Filled out from reference TRBV7-6 and TRBJ1-5, the complete variable domain reads GAGVSQSPRYKVTKRGQDVALRCDPISGHVSLYWYRQALGQGPEFLTYFNYEAQQDKSGLPNDRFSAERPEGSISTLTIQRTEQRDSAMYRCASSLYEFPSNQPQHFGDGTRLSIL.